A single sample gave rise to the 14 T cell receptor beta chains below, sequenced in a study of CD8 T cells in ankylosing spondylitis. TCRdb recomputed calls from the 5' RACE reads with MiXCR, one row per CDR3 protein. This table has about 92,000 distinct CDR3 sequences, 7.5% to 9% appearing once. Specimen: blood, either unsorted or a sorted T cell fraction (not recorded which). The receptors originated from a male donor with ankylosing spondylitis or in good health (not recorded which).

This clonotype was seen repeatedly, ten times or more. This rearrangement joins TRBV3-1 to TRBJ2-7, with 14 bases lining up with TRBD2. V gave up 2 bases and J gave up 2 bases; unmatched junction bases: 5. Germline V gene sequence: CDR1 LGHDT, CDR2 YNNKEL (reference sequence). This CDR3 has 17 amino acids. The CDR3 here is CASSQPGLAGVPYEQYF. The DNA of the CDR3 is TGTGCCAGCAGCCAACCGGGACTAGCGGGGGTCCCCTACGAGCAGTACTTC.

This clonotype was seen at least ten times. The chain couples TRBV3-1 to TRBJ1-6; 7 bases match TRBD1. The germline V gene has CDR1 LGHDT and CDR2 YNNKEL (reference sequence). The CDR3 runs 16 residues. J was trimmed by 1 base and V by 4 bases; bases with no gene match: 4. Written as DNA, the CDR3 is TGTGCCAGCAGCCCTCGGGACAGTTCCTATAATTCACCCCTCCACTTT. It is translated as CASSPRDSSYNSPLHF. Together with reference TRBV3-1 and TRBJ1-6, the CDR3 gives the full variable domain: DTAVSQTPKYLVTQMGNDKSIKCEQNLGHDTMYWYKQDSKKFLKIMFSYNNKELIINETVPNRFSPKSPDKAHLNLHINSLELGDSAVYFCASSPRDSSYNSPLHFGNGTRLTVT.

This clonotype turned up a few times. The V call is TRBV7-2, the J call TRBJ2-1; 8 bases are shared with TRBD2. V trimming: 3 bases; J trimming: 6 bases; junction bases outside the gene matches: 10. The germline gives CDR1 SGHTA, CDR2 FQGNSA. CDR3 length equals 16 residues. This CDR3 reads CASSLDPGGPFNEQFF. CDR3 DNA: TGTGCCAGCAGCTTGGATCCGGGGGGGCCGTTCAATGAGCAGTTCTTC.

This clonotype came up many times. CDR3 protein: CATSSGGNTDTQYF. The CDR3 DNA follows: TGTGCCACATCTAGCGGGGGGAACACAGATACGCAGTATTTT. The V call is TRBV9, the J call TRBJ2-3; 11 nucleotides align to TRBD2. Germline lookup yields CDR1 SGDLS and CDR2 YYNGEE. Germline trimming cut 9 bases from V and 2 bases from J; bases unmatched to any gene: 5. This CDR3 comprises 14 residues.

The chain uses TRBV11-3 and TRBJ2-5; D unclear. The germline CDR1 and CDR2 sequences are SGHNT and YENEEA. V was shortened by 1 base and J by 2 bases, with 8 bases between the two germline ends. This CDR3 is built from 14 residues. This chain's CDR3 is CASSLASGQETQYF. The CDR3, as DNA: TGTGCCAGCAGCTTAGCGTCAGGTCAAGAGACCCAGTACTTC.

Many counts were recorded for this clonotype. This chain uses TRBV12-3 or TRBV12-4 with TRBJ2-2; possibly TRBD1 for D (6 bases). Trimming left V 10 bases short and J 1 base short, with 16 bases between. There are 15 residues in the CDR3. The CDR3 bases are TGTGCCACCATGGACAGACAAGAGAACACCGGGGAGCTGTTTTTT. Translated: CATMDRQENTGELFF.

There are many counts of this clonotype. The V gene is TRBV10-3, the J gene TRBJ1-2; 9 nucleotides line up with TRBD1. The CDR3 has 17 residues. Germline trimming cut 2 bases from V and 5 bases from J; bases unmatched to any gene: 12. The germline V gene encodes CDR1 ENHRY and CDR2 SYGVKD. CDR3 sequence: CAISEPILDRGWYGYTF. CDR3 DNA: TGTGCCATCAGTGAGCCAATCCTGGACAGGGGTTGGTATGGCTACACCTTC.

The table lists this clonotype with many counts. V is TRBV28 and J is TRBJ2-1; D unresolved. This CDR3 contains 13 residues. V shed 3 bases and J shed 4 bases, with 7 bases lying between them. CDR1 and CDR2 (germline): MDHEN, SYDVKM. CDR3 residues: CASSFFRYNEQFF. CDR3 coding DNA: TGTGCCAGCAGTTTTTTTAGGTACAATGAGCAGTTCTTC.

There are a few counts of this clonotype. The chain combines TRBV10-3 with TRBJ2-6, with D possibly being TRBD1 (6 bases). V dropped 7 bases and J dropped 1 base, with 17 bases sitting between them. Germline V gene data show CDR1 as ENHRY and CDR2 as SYGVKD. This CDR3 has 17 residues. The DNA for the CDR3 is TGTGCCATCACCCGTCAGGGGTACGGGTCTGGGGCCAACGTCCTGACTTTC. Translated: CAITRQGYGSGANVLTF.

This clonotype has ten or more counts. The rearrangement links TRBV5-1 to TRBJ1-1, with a weak D call TRBD1 (5 bases). The V end lost 0 bases, the J end lost 7 bases, and 10 bases lay between the germline ends. This CDR3 is built from 13 residues. Looked up from germline, CDR1 is SGHRS and CDR2 is YFSETQ. In DNA form, the CDR3 reads TGCGCCAGCAGCTTGGCGCAGGGAAATGAAGCTTTCTTT. It encodes CASSLAQGNEAFF.

At least ten counts were recorded for this clonotype. V and J are TRBV4-2 and TRBJ1-1; D is possibly TRBD1 (5 bases). The V and J ends lost 0 bases and 1 base respectively, with 15 bases between them. The V gene's germline CDR1 is LGHNA and CDR2 YNFKEQ. The CDR3 has 17 amino acids. The CDR3 sequence is CASSQEDWGWSNTEAFF. CDR3 coding DNA: TGTGCCAGCAGCCAAGAGGATTGGGGGTGGTCGAACACTGAAGCTTTCTTT.

This clonotype was recorded a few times. The chain uses TRBV20-1 and TRBJ2-3; maybe TRBD1 (6 bases). CDR1 is DFQATT and CDR2 is SNEGSKA in the germline V gene (reference sequence). This CDR3 spans 13 amino acids. Trimming removed 4 bases at V and 1 base at J, with 9 bases between. The DNA of the CDR3 is TGCAGTGCTAAGGCAGGGGGCACAGATACGCAGTATTTT. Translating gives CSAKAGGTDTQYF.

This clonotype was recorded many times. J is TRBJ2-3 and V is TRBV6-2 or TRBV6-3, with D uncertain. The CDR3 is 13 residues long. Germline-derived CDR1 and CDR2 are MNHEY and SVGEGT. V was shortened by 0 bases and J by 3 bases, with 4 bases between the two germline ends. The CDR3 nucleotides read TGTGCCAGCAGTTACTCGGATACAGATACGCAGTATTTT. Translation gives CASSYSDTDTQYF.

The sample holds many counts of this clonotype. The chain is built from TRBV5-1 and TRBJ2-3; 11 bases fit TRBD2. The CDR3 is 17 residues long. Germline lookup yields CDR1 SGHRS and CDR2 YFSETQ. V lost 0 bases to trimming and J lost 4 bases; unmatched junction nucleotides: 7. DNA of the CDR3: TGCGCCAGCAGCTTGGCCTGGATAGCGGGGGGGTCAGATACGCAGTATTTT. Its translation is CASSLAWIAGGSDTQYF. Based on the CDR3 plus reference TRBV5-1 and TRBJ2-3, the full variable domain is KAGVTQTPRYLIKTRGQQVTLSCSPISGHRSVSWYQQTPGQGLQFLFEYFSETQRNKGNFPGRFSGRQFSNSRSEMNVSTLELGDSALYLCASSLAWIAGGSDTQYFGPGTRLTVL.